These 3 T cell receptor beta chains share one sample of origin, sequenced in a study of T cells in Graves' hyperthyroidism and ophthalmopathy. TCR beta CDR3 regions were amplified from RNA transcripts. The HTBI primer set was used in a first-round RT-PCR of the TCR CDR3. Via MiXCR, TCRdb re-called the multiplex PCR reads, giving one row per CDR3 protein. The data show approximately 400,000 distinct CDR3 sequences, more than 15% seen once. Sequencing was done on a sample of blood. Receptors were obtained from a woman aged 18 to 35 with Graves' hyperthyroidism that later progressed to Graves' ophthalmopathy.

V is TRBV6-2 or TRBV6-3 and J is TRBJ2-3; 13 nucleotides align to TRBD2. Germline V lookup: CDR1 MNHEY, CDR2 SVGEGT. V was clipped by 5 bases and J by 4 bases; unmatched bases: 3. The CDR3 has 15 residues. CDR3 sequence reads: CASSRTSGGPDTQYF. The CDR3 bases are TGTGCCAGCAGTAGGACTAGCGGGGGACCAGATACGCAGTATTTT.

The gene calls are TRBV6-2 or TRBV6-3 and TRBJ2-7, with no clear D. Germline V lookup: CDR1 MNHEY, CDR2 SVGEGT. Trimming shortened V by 8 bases and J by 2 bases, and 13 bases separated the two germline ends. There are 13 residues in the CDR3. This CDR3 is CASRLGIAYEQYF. CDR3 sequence (DNA): TGTGCCAGCCGCCTTGGTATTGCCTACGAGCAGTACTTC.

This clonotype showed up many times. The rearrangement joins TRBV27 to TRBJ1-1, with D possibly being TRBD1 (5 bases). CDR3 length equals 15 residues. The V gene lost 2 bases and the J gene lost 1 base, with 11 bases spanning the gap. Germline CDR1 reads MNHEY; CDR2 reads SMNVEV (reference sequence). CDR3 nucleotides: TGTGCCAGCAGTTTACTCGGGACGGGGAACACTGAAGCTTTCTTT. Translating gives CASSLLGTGNTEAFF.